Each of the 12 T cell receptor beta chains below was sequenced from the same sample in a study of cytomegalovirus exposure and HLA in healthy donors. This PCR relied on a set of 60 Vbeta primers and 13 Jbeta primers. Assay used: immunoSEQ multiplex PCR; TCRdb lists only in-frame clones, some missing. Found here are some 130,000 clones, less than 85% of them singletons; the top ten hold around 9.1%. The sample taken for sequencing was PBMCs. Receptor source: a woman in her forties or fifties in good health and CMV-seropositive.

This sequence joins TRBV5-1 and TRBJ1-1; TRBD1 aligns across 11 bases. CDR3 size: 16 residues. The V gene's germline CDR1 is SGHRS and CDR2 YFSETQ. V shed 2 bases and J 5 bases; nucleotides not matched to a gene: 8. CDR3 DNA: TGCGCCAGCAGCTTCGGGACAGGGGGGAGAATGACTGAAGCTTTCTTT. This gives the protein CASSFGTGGRMTEAFF.

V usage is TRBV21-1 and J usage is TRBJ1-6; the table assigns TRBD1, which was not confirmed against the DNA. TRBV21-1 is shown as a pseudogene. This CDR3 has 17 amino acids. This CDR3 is CASTRPPRGTYNSPLHF. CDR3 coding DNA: TGTGCCAGCACCCGACCCCCCAGGGGCACCTATAATTCACCCCTCCACTTT.

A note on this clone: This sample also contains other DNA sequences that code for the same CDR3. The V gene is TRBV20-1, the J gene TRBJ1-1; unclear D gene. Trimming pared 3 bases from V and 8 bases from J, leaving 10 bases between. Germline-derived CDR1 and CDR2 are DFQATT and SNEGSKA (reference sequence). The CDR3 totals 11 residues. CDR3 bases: TGCAGTGCTAGGGATAGCAGAGAAGCTTTCTTT. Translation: CSARDSREAFF.

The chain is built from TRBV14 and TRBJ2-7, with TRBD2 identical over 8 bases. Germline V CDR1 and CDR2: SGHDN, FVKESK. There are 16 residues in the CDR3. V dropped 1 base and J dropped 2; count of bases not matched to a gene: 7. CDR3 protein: CASSQAWGLGPYEQYF. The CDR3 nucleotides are TGTGCCAGCAGCCAAGCATGGGGACTAGGACCCTACGAGCAGTACTTC.

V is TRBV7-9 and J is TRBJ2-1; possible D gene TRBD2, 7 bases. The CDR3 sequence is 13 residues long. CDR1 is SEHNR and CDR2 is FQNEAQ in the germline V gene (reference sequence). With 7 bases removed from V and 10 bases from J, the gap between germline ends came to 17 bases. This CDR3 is CASILGGGDEQFF. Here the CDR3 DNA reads TGTGCCAGCATCCTAGGGGGGGGCGACGAGCAGTTCTTC.

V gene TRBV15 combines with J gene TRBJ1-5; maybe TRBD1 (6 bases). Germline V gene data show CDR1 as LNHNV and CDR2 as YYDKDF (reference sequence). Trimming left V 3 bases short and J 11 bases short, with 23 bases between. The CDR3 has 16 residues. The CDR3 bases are TGTGCCACCAGCAGCCGACCCGGAGGGGGACTAATGGCCCAGCATTTT. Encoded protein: CATSSRPGGGLMAQHF. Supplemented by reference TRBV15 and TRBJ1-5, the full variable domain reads DAMVIQNPRYQVTQFGKPVTLSCSQTLNHNVMYWYQQKSSQAPKLLFHYYDKDFNNEADTPDNFQSRRPNTSFCFLDIRSPGLGDTAMYLCATSSRPGGGLMAQHFGDGTRLSIL.

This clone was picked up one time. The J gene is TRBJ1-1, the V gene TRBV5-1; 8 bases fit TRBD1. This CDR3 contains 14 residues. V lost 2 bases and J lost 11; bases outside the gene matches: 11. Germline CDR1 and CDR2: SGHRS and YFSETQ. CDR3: CASSFGQGARMAFF. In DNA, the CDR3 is TGCGCCAGCAGCTTCGGTCAGGGGGCGCGCATGGCTTTCTTT.

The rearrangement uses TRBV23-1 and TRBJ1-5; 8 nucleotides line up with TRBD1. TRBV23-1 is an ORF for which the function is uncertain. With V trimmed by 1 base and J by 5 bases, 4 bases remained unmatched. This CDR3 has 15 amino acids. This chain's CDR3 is CASSQFRGRDQPQHF. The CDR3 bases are TGCGCCAGCAGTCAATTCAGGGGGCGAGATCAGCCCCAGCATTTT.

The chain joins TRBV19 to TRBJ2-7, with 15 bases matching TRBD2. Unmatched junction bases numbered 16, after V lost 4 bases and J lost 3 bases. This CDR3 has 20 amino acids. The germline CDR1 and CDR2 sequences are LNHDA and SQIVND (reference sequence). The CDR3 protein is CASSKYGTSGGYEPRYEQYF. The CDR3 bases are TGTGCCAGTAGTAAATACGGGACTAGCGGGGGGTATGAACCTCGCTACGAGCAGTACTTC.

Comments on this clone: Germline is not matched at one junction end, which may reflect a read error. The CDR3 protein is CASSLQTEINKQFF. The CDR3 DNA is TGCGCCAGCAGCCTGCAGACGGAGATCAATAAGCAGTTCTTC. The chain uses TRBV5-1 and TRBJ2-1; D remains unclear. The length of the CDR3 is 14 residues. The germline CDR1 and CDR2 sequences are SGHRS and YFSETQ.

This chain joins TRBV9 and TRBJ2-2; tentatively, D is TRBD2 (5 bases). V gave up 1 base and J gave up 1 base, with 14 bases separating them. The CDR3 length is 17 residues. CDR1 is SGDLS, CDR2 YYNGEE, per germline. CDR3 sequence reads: CASSVRRERGNTGELFF. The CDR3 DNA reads TGTGCCAGCAGCGTACGTAGGGAGCGCGGGAACACCGGGGAGCTGTTTTTT.

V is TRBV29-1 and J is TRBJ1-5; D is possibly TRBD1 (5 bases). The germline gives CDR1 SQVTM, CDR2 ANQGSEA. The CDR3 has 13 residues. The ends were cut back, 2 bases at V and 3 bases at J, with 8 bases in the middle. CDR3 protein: CSVETGYNQPQHF. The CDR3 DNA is TGCAGCGTTGAAACAGGATACAATCAGCCCCAGCATTTT.